This T cell receptor beta chain was profiled in a study of blood T cell repertoires in COVID-19. Study-level information: Samples of COVID-19 (acute and convalescent) were obtained from the United States, Italy and Spain. Sources were T cells, B-cell-depleted T cells, or PBMCs; the material itself was cDNA or gDNA.

How the authors handled the data: Nucleated cell number was recorded as an estimate derived from reference gene primer amplification. Libraries were prepared by immunoSEQ multiplex PCR; TCRdb keeps only in-frame clonotypes and omits some of them. The V and J calls and clone size are taken from that table; D and trimming were inferred from the DNA. The table shows fewer than 150,000 clones, with 60% to 85% occurring only once. Germline V CDR1 and CDR2: SEHNR, FQNEAQ (reference sequence). The CDR3 sequence is 15 residues long. The V end was cut by 2 bases, the J end by 1 base, with 10 bases between. Source material: peripheral blood. The chain recombines TRBV7-9 with TRBJ2-3; no reliable D call. The source of this sequence is an elderly man with acute or convalescent COVID-19. CDR3 sequence (DNA): TGTGCCAGCAGCTTATCCCCGCAGGGCACAGATACGCAGTATTTT. Translating gives CASSLSPQGTDTQYF.